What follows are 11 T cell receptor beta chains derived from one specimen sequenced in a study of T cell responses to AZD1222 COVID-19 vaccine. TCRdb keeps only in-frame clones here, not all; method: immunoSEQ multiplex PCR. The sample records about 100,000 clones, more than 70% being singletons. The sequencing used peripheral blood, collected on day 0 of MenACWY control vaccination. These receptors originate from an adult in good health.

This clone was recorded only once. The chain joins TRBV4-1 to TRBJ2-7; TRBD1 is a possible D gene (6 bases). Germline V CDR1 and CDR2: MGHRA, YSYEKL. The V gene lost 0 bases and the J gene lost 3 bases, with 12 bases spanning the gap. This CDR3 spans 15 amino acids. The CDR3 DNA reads TGCGCCAGCAGCCAAGAACAGGGCGGACACTACGAGCAGTACTTC. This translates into CASSQEQGGHYEQYF.

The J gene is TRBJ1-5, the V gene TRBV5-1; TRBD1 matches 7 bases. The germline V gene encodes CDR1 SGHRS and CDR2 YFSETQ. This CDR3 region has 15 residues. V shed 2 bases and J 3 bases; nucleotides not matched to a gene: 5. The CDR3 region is CASSFGGGLNQPQHF. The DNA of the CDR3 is TGCGCCAGCAGCTTCGGAGGGGGCCTCAATCAGCCCCAGCATTTT.

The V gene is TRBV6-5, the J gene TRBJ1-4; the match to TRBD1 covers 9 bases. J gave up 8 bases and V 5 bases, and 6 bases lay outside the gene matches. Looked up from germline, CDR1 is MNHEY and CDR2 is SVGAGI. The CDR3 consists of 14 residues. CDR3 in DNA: TGTGCCAGCAGTCCGGGACAGGGAGAAGAAAAACTGTTTTTT. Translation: CASSPGQGEEKLFF.

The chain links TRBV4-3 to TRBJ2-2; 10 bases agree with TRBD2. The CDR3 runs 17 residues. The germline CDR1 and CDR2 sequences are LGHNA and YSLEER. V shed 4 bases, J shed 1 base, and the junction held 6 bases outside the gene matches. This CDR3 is CASSLLSSGGNTGELFF. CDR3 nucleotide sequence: TGCGCCAGCAGCCTCCTTTCTAGCGGGGGGAACACCGGGGAGCTGTTTTTT.

The CDR3 DNA sequence: TGTGCCAGCTCAGGGCTGGAGGACACTGAAGCTTTCTTT. Protein product: CASSGLEDTEAFF. The rearrangement uses TRBV18 and TRBJ1-1, with D unresolved. CDR3 length: 13 residues. The germline V gene encodes CDR1 KGHSH and CDR2 LQKENI. The ends were cut back, 5 bases at V and 3 bases at J, with 10 bases in the middle.

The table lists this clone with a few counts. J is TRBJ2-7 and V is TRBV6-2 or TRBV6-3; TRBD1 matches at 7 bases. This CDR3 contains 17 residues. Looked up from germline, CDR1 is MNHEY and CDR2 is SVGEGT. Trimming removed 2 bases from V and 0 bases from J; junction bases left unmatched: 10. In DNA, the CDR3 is TGTGCCAGCAGTTACCGGCTGAATGGGACAGTCTCCTACGAGCAGTACTTC. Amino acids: CASSYRLNGTVSYEQYF.

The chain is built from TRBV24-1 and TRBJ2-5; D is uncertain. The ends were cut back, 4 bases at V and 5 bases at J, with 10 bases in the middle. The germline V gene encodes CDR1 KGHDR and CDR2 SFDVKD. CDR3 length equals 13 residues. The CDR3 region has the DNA TGTGCCACCAGTGAGGAGACAATTGAGACCCAGTACTTC. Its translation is CATSEETIETQYF.

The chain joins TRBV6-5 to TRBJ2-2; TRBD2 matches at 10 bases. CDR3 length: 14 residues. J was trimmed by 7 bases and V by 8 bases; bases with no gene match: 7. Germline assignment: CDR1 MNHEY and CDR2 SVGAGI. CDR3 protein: CASAQGLALGELFF. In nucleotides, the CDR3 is TGTGCCAGCGCGCAGGGACTAGCGCTCGGGGAGCTGTTTTTT.

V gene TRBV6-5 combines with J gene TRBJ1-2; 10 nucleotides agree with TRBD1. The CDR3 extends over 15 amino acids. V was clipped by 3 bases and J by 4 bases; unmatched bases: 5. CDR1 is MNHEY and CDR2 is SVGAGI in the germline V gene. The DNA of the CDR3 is TGTGCCAGCAGTTATTCCGGACAGGGGGGCTATGGCTACACCTTC. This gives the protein CASSYSGQGGYGYTF.

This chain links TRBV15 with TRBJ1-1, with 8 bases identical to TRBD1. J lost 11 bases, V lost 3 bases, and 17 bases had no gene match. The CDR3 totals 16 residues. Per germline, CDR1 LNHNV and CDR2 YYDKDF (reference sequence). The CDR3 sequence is CATSSSNPGQDYMAFF. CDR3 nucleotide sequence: TGTGCCACCAGCAGTTCAAACCCGGGACAGGACTACATGGCTTTCTTT.

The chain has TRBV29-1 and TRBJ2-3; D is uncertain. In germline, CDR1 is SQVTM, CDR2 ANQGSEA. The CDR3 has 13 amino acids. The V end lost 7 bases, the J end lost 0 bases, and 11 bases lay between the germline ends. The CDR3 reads CSAPVGSTDTQYF. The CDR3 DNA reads TGCAGCGCCCCTGTTGGGAGCACAGATACGCAGTATTTT.